A selection of T cell receptor beta chains follows, all from one sample in a study of T-cell memory formation after mild COVID-19. Using its own MiXCR run on the 5' RACE reads, TCRdb lists one record per CDR3 protein. The data hold some 190,000 distinct CDR3 sequences, with 16% observed a single time. Input material: PBMCs or a T cell subset sorted from them (not recorded which). These TCRs come from an adult woman who had mild COVID-19 (a few samples of this study predate the infection). Cell type and time point are not known. The CDR3 runs from the conserved cysteine through the conserved F or W. The D gene is left open where the match is weak. Clone size is shown for a subset of rows, as once, few, many or a class of expanded clone.

clone size,J gene,V gene,D gene,CDR3 DNA,CDR3 protein
-,TRBJ1-2,TRBV7-8,-,TGTGCCAGCAGCTTAGAAACGGGCCCAACCTATGGCTACACCTTC,CASSLETGPTYGYTF
few,TRBJ2-7,TRBV7-7,-,TGTGCTAGCAGCTTTGCCGAGCAGTACTTC,CASSFAEQYF
many,TRBJ2-3,TRBV10-3,-,TGTGCCATCAGTGAGTCGCAGGCAGGCACAGATACGCAGTATTTT,CAISESQAGTDTQYF
few,TRBJ2-7,TRBV7-6,-,TGTGCCAGCAGCTTAGCGAGTGTATCCTACGAGCAGTACTTC,CASSLASVSYEQYF
-,TRBJ2-7,TRBV5-1,-,TGCGCCAGCAGCCACCGCGGGTACGAGCAGTACTTC,CASSHRGYEQYF
many,TRBJ1-4,TRBV5-1,TRBD1,TGCGCCAGCAGCTCGGACAGGCTCTCAACTAATGAAAAACTGTTTTTT,CASSSDRLSTNEKLFF
-,TRBJ2-1,TRBV29-1,TRBD2,TGCAGCGTTGAAGATTTAGGAGGGAGGGCCAATGAGCAGTTCTTC,CSVEDLGGRANEQFF
-,TRBJ2-5,TRBV27,TRBD2,TGTGCCAGCAGACAACCGGGACTAGGGGGGGAGACCCAGTACTTC,CASRQPGLGGETQYF
-,TRBJ2-2,TRBV29-1,-,TGCAGCGTTGACGACAGGTTCTCCACCGGGGAGCTGTTTTTT,CSVDDRFSTGELFF
-,TRBJ2-7,TRBV18,TRBD1,TGTGCCAGCTCACGAAACAGGGGAGACGAGCAGTACTTC,CASSRNRGDEQYF
-,TRBJ1-6,TRBV20-1,TRBD1,TGCAGTGCTAGAGGGGGACAGGGGTTCAATTCACCCCTCCACTTT,CSARGGQGFNSPLHF
-,TRBJ2-5,TRBV6-5,-,TGTGCCAGCAGTTACTCGAGAGGATCTGAGACCCAGTACTTC,CASSYSRGSETQYF
-,TRBJ1-2,TRBV15,-,TGTGCCACCAGTTACACTGAGAACTATGGCTACACCTTC,CATSYTENYGYTF
-,TRBJ2-7,TRBV10-3,-,TGTGCCATCAGTGCCTTTGGTGAGCAGTACTTC,CAISAFGEQYF
-,TRBJ2-3,TRBV4-1,-,TGCGCCAGCAGCCAAGTTAGGGCTAGTTTAGATACGCAGTATTTT,CASSQVRASLDTQYF
few,TRBJ2-3,TRBV24-1,TRBD1,TGTGCCACCAGTGACCAGACAGGGTGGGGAGATACGCAGTATTTT,CATSDQTGWGDTQYF
-,TRBJ2-3,TRBV7-3,-,TGTGCCAGCAGCTTAATGGGGGAAAGCACAGATACGCAGTATTTT,CASSLMGESTDTQYF
-,TRBJ2-6,TRBV12-3/TRBV12-4,-,TGTGCCAGCAGTCGCTACTCTGGGGCCAACGTCCTGACTTTC,CASSRYSGANVLTF
-,TRBJ2-3,TRBV12-3/TRBV12-4,-,TGTGCCAGCAGTTTGGGACTTCGAGGGGGCACAGATACGCAGTATTTT,CASSLGLRGGTDTQYF
few,TRBJ2-5,TRBV5-1,-,TGCGCCAGCAGCTTGCAGTCGCCCAGCAAAGAGACCCAGTACTTC,CASSLQSPSKETQYF
-,TRBJ2-5,TRBV20-1,-,TGCAGTGCCACTGGCCAAGGGCAAGAGACCCAGTACTTC,CSATGQGQETQYF
-,TRBJ2-2,TRBV6-2/TRBV6-3,TRBD1,TGTGCCAGCAGTTACGCACAGGGGGTGAACGGGGAGCTGTTTTTT,CASSYAQGVNGELFF
few,TRBJ2-1,TRBV20-1,-,TGCAGTGCTAGGGGGAGCGCCTACAATGAGCAGTTCTTC,CSARGSAYNEQFF
few,TRBJ1-1,TRBV18,-,TGTGCCAGCTCCCTCGTCGGGTCTGAAGCTTTCTTT,CASSLVGSEAFF
few,TRBJ2-5,TRBV18,-,TGTGCCAGCTCACCGAGGAGGGGGGGCAAAGAGACCCAGTACTTC,CASSPRRGGKETQYF
-,TRBJ2-1,TRBV5-1,-,TGCGCCAGCAGCTTGTATTCACTGGGGAACAATGAGCAGTTCTTC,CASSLYSLGNNEQFF
-,TRBJ1-4,TRBV25-1,-,TGTGCCAGCAGTGAGTCTGGGCAGGGGCCGGCTAATGAAAAACTGTTTTTT,CASSESGQGPANEKLFF
few,TRBJ1-4,TRBV18,TRBD1,TGTGCCAGCTCACCGGACAGGGGGATTAATGAAAAACTGTTTTTT,CASSPDRGINEKLFF
few,TRBJ2-7,TRBV20-1,TRBD2,TGCAGTGCTATGAGAGCGGGAGGGAACGAGCAGTACTTC,CSAMRAGGNEQYF
-,TRBJ2-5,TRBV18,TRBD2,TGTGCCAGCTCACCAAGTCGAGTAGCGGGGGAGACCCAGTACTTC,CASSPSRVAGETQYF
-,TRBJ2-1,TRBV5-1,TRBD2,TGCGCCAGTCGGAGGACTAGCGAGTACAATGAGCAGTTCTTC,CASRRTSEYNEQFF
few,TRBJ1-5,TRBV20-1,-,TGCAGTGCTAGAGATCCCAACAGGGATCAGCCCCAGCATTTT,CSARDPNRDQPQHF
few,TRBJ2-3,TRBV20-1,TRBD2,TGCAGCGCCCCCCCGGGACTAGCGGCAGATACGCAGTATTTT,CSAPPGLAADTQYF
few,TRBJ2-3,TRBV7-2,-,TGTGCCAGCAGCTTAGCGCCGGGGACAGATACGCAGTATTTT,CASSLAPGTDTQYF
few,TRBJ1-2,TRBV5-4,-,TGTGCCAGCAGCTCAGGACAAAACGTTAATGGCTACACCTTC,CASSSGQNVNGYTF
few,TRBJ2-6,TRBV5-4,-,TGTGCCAGCAGTTTTGGGAGGAGAGGGGCCAACGTCCTGACTTTC,CASSFGRRGANVLTF
few,TRBJ2-1,TRBV4-2,-,TGTGCCAGCAGCCAAGAAACCCGCCCTCGGCCTTACAATGAGCAGTTCTTC,CASSQETRPRPYNEQFF
-,TRBJ2-2,TRBV5-1,-,TGCGCCAGCAGCTTCTCCGGGTCGAACACCGGGGAGCTGTTTTTT,CASSFSGSNTGELFF
-,TRBJ2-3,TRBV6-5,TRBD1,TGTGCCAGCCGGGACAGGGCATCAGATACGCAGTATTTT,CASRDRASDTQYF